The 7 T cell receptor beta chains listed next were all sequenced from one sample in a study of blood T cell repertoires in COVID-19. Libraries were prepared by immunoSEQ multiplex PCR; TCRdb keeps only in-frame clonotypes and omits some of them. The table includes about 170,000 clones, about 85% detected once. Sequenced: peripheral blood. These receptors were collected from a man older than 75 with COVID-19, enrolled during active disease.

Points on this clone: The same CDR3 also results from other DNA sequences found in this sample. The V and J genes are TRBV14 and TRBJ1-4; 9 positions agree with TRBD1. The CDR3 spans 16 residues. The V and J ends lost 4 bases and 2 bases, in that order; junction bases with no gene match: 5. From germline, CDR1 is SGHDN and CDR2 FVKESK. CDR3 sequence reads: CASSPRQGGTNEKLFF. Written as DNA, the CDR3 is TGTGCCAGCAGCCCCCGACAGGGGGGGACTAATGAAAAACTGTTTTTT.

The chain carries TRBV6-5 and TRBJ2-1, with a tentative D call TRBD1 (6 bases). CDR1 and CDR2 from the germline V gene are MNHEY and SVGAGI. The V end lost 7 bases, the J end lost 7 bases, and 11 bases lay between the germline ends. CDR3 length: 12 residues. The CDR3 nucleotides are TGTGCCAGCAATACAGGGAGAAATGAGCAGTTCTTC. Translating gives CASNTGRNEQFF.

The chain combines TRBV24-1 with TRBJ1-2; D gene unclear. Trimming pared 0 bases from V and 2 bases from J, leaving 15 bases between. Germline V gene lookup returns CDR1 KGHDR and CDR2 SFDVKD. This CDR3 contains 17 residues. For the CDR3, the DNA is TGTGCCACCAGTGATTTGTTCGAGGAACCTCAGAACTATGGCTACACCTTC. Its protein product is CATSDLFEEPQNYGYTF.

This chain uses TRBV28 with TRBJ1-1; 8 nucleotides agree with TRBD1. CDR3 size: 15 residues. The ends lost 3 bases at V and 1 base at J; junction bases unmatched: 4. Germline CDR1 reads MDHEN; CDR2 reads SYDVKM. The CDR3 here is CASSLADRANTEAFF. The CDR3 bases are TGTGCCAGCAGTTTGGCGGACAGGGCGAACACTGAAGCTTTCTTT.

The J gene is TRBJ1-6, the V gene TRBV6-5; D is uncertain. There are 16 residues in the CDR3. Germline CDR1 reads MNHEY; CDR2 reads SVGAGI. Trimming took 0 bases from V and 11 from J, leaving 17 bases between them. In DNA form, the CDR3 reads TGTGCCAGCAGTTACTCGAATAGAGGTGTGGTGGCACCCCTCCACTTT. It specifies CASSYSNRGVVAPLHF.

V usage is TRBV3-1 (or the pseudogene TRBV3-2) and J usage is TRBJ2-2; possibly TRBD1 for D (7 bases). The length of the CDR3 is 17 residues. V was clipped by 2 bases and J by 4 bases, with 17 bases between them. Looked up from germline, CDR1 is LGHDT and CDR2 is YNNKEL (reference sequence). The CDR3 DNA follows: TGTGCCAGCAGCCAATTACCCCCAGGGGGGAGCACCGGGGAGCTGTTTTTT. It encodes CASSQLPPGGSTGELFF.

In DNA form, the CDR3 reads TGTGCCAGCAGTCCGACAGGGGGCTTGAACACTGAAGCTTTCTTT. It is translated as CASSPTGGLNTEAFF. The V and J genes are TRBV6-5 and TRBJ1-1, with TRBD1 matching 10 bases. The junction had 3 bases not matched to a gene; V was cut back by 5 bases and J by 0 bases. The CDR3 length is 15 residues. Germline V gene sequence: CDR1 MNHEY, CDR2 SVGAGI.